This entry concerns a single T cell receptor (beta chain). Antigen unknown. CDR3 size: 14 residues. Germline CDR1 reads MDHEN; CDR2 reads SYDVKM. V was cut by 7 bases and J by 2 bases, with 14 bases left in between. The data belong to a study of T cell responses to AZD1222 COVID-19 vaccine. Study-level results: At 160-218 and 743-854, vaccine-associated CD4 TCRs were dominant, and they spanned spike. Sampled repertoires all dated from after the peak T cell response. The donors showed a predominance of white British ancestry and of females, with possible underestimation of clonal diversity. When two AZD1222 doses had been given, Spike-specific TCR breadth and depth rose.

The data were produced by immunoSEQ multiplex PCR, yet TCRdb's version contains in-frame clones alone and is incomplete. Among 120,000 to 150,000 clones listed, more than 70% were seen once. This receptor was taken from an adult in good health. This specimen consisted of peripheral blood, obtained on day 0 of AZD1222 vaccination. The chain joins TRBV28 to TRBJ1-1, with D unclear. As DNA, the CDR3 is TGTGCCAGCAAGGCCGATATGTTCAACACTGAAGCTTTCTTT. Translation: CASKADMFNTEAFF.